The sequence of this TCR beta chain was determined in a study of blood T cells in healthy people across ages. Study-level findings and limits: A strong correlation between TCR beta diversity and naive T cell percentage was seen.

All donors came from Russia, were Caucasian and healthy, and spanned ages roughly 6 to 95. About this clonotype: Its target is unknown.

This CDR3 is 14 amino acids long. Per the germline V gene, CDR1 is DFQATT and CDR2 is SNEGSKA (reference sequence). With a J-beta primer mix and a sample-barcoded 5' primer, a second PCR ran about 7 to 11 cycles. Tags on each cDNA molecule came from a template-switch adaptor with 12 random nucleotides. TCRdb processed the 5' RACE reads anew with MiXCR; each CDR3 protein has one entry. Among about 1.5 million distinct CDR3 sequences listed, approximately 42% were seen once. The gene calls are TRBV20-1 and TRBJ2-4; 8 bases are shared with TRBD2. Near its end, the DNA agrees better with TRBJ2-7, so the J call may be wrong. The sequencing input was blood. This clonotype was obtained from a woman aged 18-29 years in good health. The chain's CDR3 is CSATPGTRVYEQYF. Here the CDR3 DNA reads TGCAGTGCTACACCCGGGACTAGAGTTTACGAGCAGTACTTC.